Listed here are 29 T cell receptor beta chains from one sample, sequenced in a study of T cells in Graves' hyperthyroidism and ophthalmopathy. Using RNA transcripts as the source, TCR beta CDR3 regions were amplified. First-round RT-PCR targeting the TCR CDR3 was performed with the HTBI primer set. TCRdb redid the calling of the multiplex PCR reads with MiXCR, one entry per CDR3 protein. The sample lists about 410,000 distinct CDR3 sequences; approximately 14% were seen once. Sequencing used blood. The source of these receptors is a man between 18 and 29 years old with Graves' ophthalmopathy.

This clonotype has a single count. The chain links TRBV19 to TRBJ2-4; 7 bases align to TRBD1. Trimming cost V 4 bases and J 5 bases; bases outside gene matches: 5. Per the germline V gene, CDR1 is LNHDA and CDR2 is SQIVND (reference sequence). This CDR3 has 14 amino acids. The CDR3 nucleotides read TGTGCCAGTAGTACCGGGACAGAAGAAAACATTCAGTACTTC. It codes for CASSTGTEENIQYF.

This clonotype turned up a few times. The chain employs TRBV19 and TRBJ1-2; 8 positions match TRBD1. The germline V gene has CDR1 LNHDA and CDR2 SQIVND (reference sequence). After removal of 9 bases from V and 4 bases from J, the junction contained 4 bases not matched to a gene. The CDR3 contains 12 residues. The CDR3 DNA follows: TGTGCCAGCCAGGGACAGGTCTATGGCTACACCTTC. Translating gives CASQGQVYGYTF. The full variable domain, in which reference TRBV19 and TRBJ1-2 provide the parts outside the CDR3, is DGGITQSPKYLFRKEGQNVTLSCEQNLNHDAMYWYRQDPGQGLRLIYYSQIVNDFQKGDIAEGYSVSREKKESFPLTVTSAQKNPTAFYLCASQGQVYGYTFGSGTRLTVV.

The sample holds many counts of this clonotype. At one end, the junction sequence differs from germline, possibly due to a read error. The chain recombines TRBV5-1 with TRBJ2-7; 8 bases agree with TRBD2. This CDR3 is 15 amino acids long. Germline CDR1 and CDR2: SGHRS and YFSETQ. The chain's CDR3 is CASSLVASGSYEQYF. As DNA, the CDR3 is TGTGCCAGCAGCTTGGTGGCTAGCGGGTCCTACGAGCAGTACTTC.

This clonotype was seen ten or more times. The V and J genes are TRBV2 and TRBJ1-1, with D maybe TRBD1 (6 bases). This CDR3 has 14 residues. CDR1 is SNHLY and CDR2 is FYNNEI in the germline V gene. V was trimmed by 8 bases and J by 3 bases, leaving 16 bases between them. The CDR3 here is CASGGSGGHTEAFF. CDR3 DNA: TGTGCCAGCGGGGGGAGCGGGGGGCACACTGAAGCTTTCTTT.

V is TRBV7-9 and J is TRBJ2-2, with a weak D call TRBD1 (5 bases). CDR1 is SEHNR and CDR2 is FQNEAQ in the germline V gene (reference sequence). CDR3 size: 15 residues. The germline V and J ends were trimmed by 2 bases and 5 bases, with 12 bases remaining between them. Here the CDR3 DNA reads TGTGCCAGCAGCTTACCCAGGGCACAAACCGGGGAGCTGTTTTTT. Translating it yields CASSLPRAQTGELFF.

This clonotype showed up just a few times. The chain joins TRBV14 to TRBJ2-2; 10 nucleotides line up with TRBD1. Germline V gives CDR1 SGHDN, CDR2 FVKESK. Unmatched junction bases numbered 8, after V lost 1 base and J lost 0 bases. The length of the CDR3 is 19 residues. CDR3 nucleotides: TGTGCCAGCAGCCAAGGGGGTCCGGGACAGGGGACGAACACCGGGGAGCTGTTTTTT. The encoded protein is CASSQGGPGQGTNTGELFF. The full variable domain, completed using reference TRBV14 and TRBJ2-2, is EAGVTQFPSHSVIEKGQTVTLRCDPISGHDNLYWYRRVMGKEIKFLLHFVKESKQDESGMPNNRFLAERTGGTYSTLKVQPAELEDSGVYFCASSQGGPGQGTNTGELFFGEGSRLTVL.

This clonotype has a handful of counts. The gene calls are TRBV11-2 and TRBJ2-3; TRBD2 matches at 9 bases. The CDR3 sequence is 16 residues long. V was pared by 5 bases and J by 4 bases, with 10 bases of the junction left unmatched. Germline CDR1 is SGHAT and CDR2 is FQNNGV. The CDR3 DNA follows: TGTGCCAGCAGCCTGATGCCTGCGGGGGGGCCAGATACGCAGTATTTT. It yields the protein CASSLMPAGGPDTQYF.

Remarks on this clonotype: Being one base from a much bigger clone, this may be a read error. The chain joins TRBV20-1 to TRBJ2-5; either TRBD1 or TRBD2 may supply D (5 bases each). Between the trimmed V and J ends, which lost 3 bases and 3 bases, there was a span of 11 bases. Per germline, CDR1 DFQATT and CDR2 SNEGSKA (reference sequence). The CDR3 has 13 amino acids. CDR3 coding DNA: TGCAGTGCTAGGGGGGTGGGAGAAGAGACCCAGTACTTC. It is translated as CSARGVGEETQYF.

The chain uses TRBV20-1 and TRBJ2-3, with 9 bases aligning to TRBD2. CDR3 size: 14 residues. With V trimmed by 4 bases and J by 3 bases, 5 bases remained unmatched. Germline CDR1 and CDR2: DFQATT and SNEGSKA (reference sequence). CDR3 in amino acids: CSATSGGITDTQYF. The CDR3 DNA follows: TGCAGTGCTACAAGCGGGGGGATAACAGATACGCAGTATTTT.

This clonotype was counted many times. The chain couples TRBV10-3 to TRBJ1-5; D might be TRBD1 (5 bases). The CDR3 runs to 18 residues. V was trimmed by 0 bases and J by 0 bases, leaving 15 bases between them. Germline CDR1 reads ENHRY; CDR2 reads SYGVKD. In DNA form, the CDR3 reads TGTGCCATCAGTGAGTCAAAGGGACTTGGGCCTAGCAATCAGCCCCAGCATTTT. This encodes CAISESKGLGPSNQPQHF.

The chain uses TRBV6-1 and TRBJ1-4, with TRBD1 as a possible D gene (6 bases). CDR1 is MNHNS and CDR2 is SASEGT in the germline V gene. The CDR3 totals 14 residues. Trimming took off 8 bases at V and 0 bases at J, with 10 bases between the two ends. The CDR3 reads CASGRDTTNEKLFF. Written as DNA, the CDR3 is TGTGCCAGCGGCCGGGACACAACTAATGAAAAACTGTTTTTT.

V is TRBV9 and J is TRBJ2-1, with 8 bases that match TRBD2. Trimming at V came to 5 bases and at J to 8 bases, leaving 12 bases not matched to a gene. This CDR3 spans 15 amino acids. From germline, CDR1 is SGDLS and CDR2 YYNGEE. The CDR3 region is CASSVAGAGGDEQFF. DNA of the CDR3: TGTGCCAGCAGTGTCGCGGGGGCGGGGGGCGATGAGCAGTTCTTC.

Comment on this clonotype: A much larger clonotype is one base distant, so this may be a read error. The CDR3 does not close with the conserved phenylalanine or tryptophan, likely indicating a read error. This chain links TRBV4-1 with TRBJ1-1, with TRBD1 as a possible D gene (5 bases). This CDR3 comprises 15 residues. CDR1 is MGHRA, CDR2 YSYEKL, per germline. Trimming shortened V by 1 base and J by 1 base, and 10 bases separated the two germline ends. Here the CDR3 DNA reads TGCGCCAGCAGCCAAGGACGACAGCCGAACACTGAAGCTTTCTAT. Its translation: CASSQGRQPNTEAFY.

The chain combines TRBV19 with TRBJ1-6; 8 nucleotides match TRBD1. This CDR3 spans 15 amino acids. Per germline, CDR1 LNHDA and CDR2 SQIVND (reference sequence). With 5 bases clipped from V and 7 bases from J, the junction kept 7 bases outside the gene matches. CDR3 protein: CASSLRTGWNSPLHF. The CDR3, as DNA: TGTGCCAGTAGTCTTCGGACAGGGTGGAATTCACCCCTCCACTTT.

This clonotype has more than one count but fewer than ten. The CDR3 region is CSVLSGSLDEQYF. Here the CDR3 DNA reads TGCAGCGTTCTCAGCGGGAGCCTGGACGAGCAGTACTTC. This rearrangement joins TRBV29-1 to TRBJ2-7; 8 positions match TRBD2. This CDR3 region has 13 residues. V shed 5 bases, J shed 5 bases, and the junction held 8 bases outside the gene matches. Germline values: CDR1 SQVTM, CDR2 ANQGSEA.

This clonotype was counted only a few times. The V call is TRBV24-1, the J call TRBJ2-4, with unresolved D. With 1 base removed from V and 1 base from J, the gap between germline ends came to 7 bases. Germline values: CDR1 KGHDR, CDR2 SFDVKD. The CDR3 runs 15 residues. In DNA, the CDR3 is TGTGCCACCAGTGATTTAGTGGGGGCCAAAAACATTCAGTACTTC. Translation gives CATSDLVGAKNIQYF.

This clonotype occurred a few times. The chain uses TRBV7-8 and TRBJ2-2, with 9 positions matching TRBD2. This CDR3 is built from 16 residues. J lost 8 bases, V lost 0 bases, and 7 bases had no gene match. The germline V gene has CDR1 SGHVS and CDR2 FQNEAQ. The DNA of the CDR3 is TGTGCCAGCAGCTTAGCGGTAGCGGGAGCCACTGGGGAGCTGTTTTTT. It specifies CASSLAVAGATGELFF. Drawing the rest from reference TRBV7-8 and TRBJ2-2, the complete variable domain is GAGVSQSPRYKVAKRGQDVALRCDPISGHVSLFWYQQALGQGPEFLTYFQNEAQLDKSGLPSDRFFAERPEGSVSTLKIQRTQQEDSAVYLCASSLAVAGATGELFFGEGSRLTVL.

To note about this clonotype: This may be a read error, as it is one base from a much larger clone. This chain joins TRBV20-1 and TRBJ1-2; 11 nucleotides line up with TRBD1. Germline CDR1 DFQATT, CDR2 SNEGSKA (reference sequence). The trim removed 0 bases at V and 0 bases at J, leaving 12 bases unmatched. CDR3 length: 19 residues. CDR3 in amino acids: CSARDRLGGQGATNYGYTF. The CDR3 DNA reads TGCAGTGCTAGAGACCGCCTTGGAGGACAGGGGGCGACTAACTATGGCTACACCTTC.

The chain uses TRBV30 and TRBJ2-7; 10 positions agree with TRBD2. The CDR3 loop spans 14 amino acids. Germline values: CDR1 GTSNPN, CDR2 SVGIG (reference sequence). Trimming removed 0 bases from V and 4 bases from J; junction bases left unmatched: 3. The DNA for the CDR3 is TGTGCCTGGAGTGTAGCGGGAGGGGAGTACGAGCAGTACTTC. It is translated as CAWSVAGGEYEQYF.

This clonotype was recorded many times. The chain links TRBV2 to TRBJ2-3; 10 bases map to TRBD2. The ends lost 6 bases at V and 3 bases at J; junction bases unmatched: 9. The CDR3 sequence is 16 residues long. Looked up from germline, CDR1 is SNHLY and CDR2 is FYNNEI. CDR3 sequence (DNA): TGTGCCAGCAGGGTAACACCTAGCGGGAGAACAGATACGCAGTATTTT. It yields the protein CASRVTPSGRTDTQYF.

The chain joins TRBV29-1 to TRBJ2-3, with TRBD2 matching 8 bases. V lost 3 bases to trimming and J lost 3 bases; unmatched junction nucleotides: 14. This CDR3 contains 17 residues. Germline V CDR1 and CDR2: SQVTM, ANQGSEA. This CDR3 is CSVDPREGGMRTDTQYF. Here the CDR3 DNA reads TGCAGCGTTGATCCCCGGGAGGGGGGTATGAGAACAGATACGCAGTATTTT.

This chain connects TRBV6-1 to TRBJ2-5, with TRBD2 matching 11 bases. The junction had 10 bases not matched to a gene; V was cut back by 6 bases and J by 4 bases. The CDR3 contains 16 residues. Per the germline V gene, CDR1 is MNHNS and CDR2 is SASEGT. In nucleotides, the CDR3 is TGTGCCAGCAGCTCCATCCCCGGGACTAGCGGAGAGACCCAGTACTTC. Protein product: CASSSIPGTSGETQYF.

The J gene is TRBJ2-1, the V gene TRBV7-8, with a weak D call TRBD1 (6 bases). The germline CDR1 and CDR2 sequences are SGHVS and FQNEAQ. The CDR3 loop spans 16 amino acids. The V and J ends lost 7 bases and 4 bases respectively, with 20 bases between them. This chain's CDR3 is CASTLGTSITYNEQFF. The CDR3, as DNA: TGTGCCAGCACCCTAGGGACAAGTATTACATACAATGAGCAGTTCTTC. The complete variable domain, with remaining parts taken from reference TRBV7-8 and TRBJ2-1, reads GAGVSQSPRYKVAKRGQDVALRCDPISGHVSLFWYQQALGQGPEFLTYFQNEAQLDKSGLPSDRFFAERPEGSVSTLKIQRTQQEDSAVYLCASTLGTSITYNEQFFGPGTRLTVL.

V gene TRBV10-3 combines with J gene TRBJ2-5; a weak D match, TRBD2 (6 bases). V was clipped by 10 bases and J by 1 base, with 10 bases between them. Germline CDR1 and CDR2: ENHRY and SYGVKD. The length of the CDR3 is 12 residues. The CDR3 DNA sequence: TGTGCCACCGGGAGTAGCCAAGAGACCCAGTACTTC. This codes for CATGSSQETQYF.

This clonotype was counted only a few times. The rearrangement links TRBV7-6 to TRBJ2-1; D unresolved. V was cut by 5 bases and J by 4 bases, with 9 bases left in between. The CDR3 sequence is 13 residues long. Germline V CDR1 and CDR2: SGHVS, FNYEAQ. CDR3 in amino acids: CASSPRSYNEQFF. DNA for the CDR3: TGTGCCAGCAGCCCCCGCAGTTACAATGAGCAGTTCTTC.

The V gene is TRBV25-1, the J gene TRBJ2-7; TRBD2 is a possible D gene (6 bases). The CDR3 runs to 15 residues. Germline CDR1 is MGHDK and CDR2 is SYGVNS. V lost 0 bases and J lost 6, with 15 bases in between. CDR3 amino acids: CASSEYGGTPCEQYF. In DNA form, the CDR3 reads TGTGCCAGCAGTGAATATGGCGGGACCCCCTGCGAGCAGTACTTC.

In this sample, this clonotype turned up a few times. This chain uses TRBV5-6 with TRBJ2-2; D remains unclear. CDR1 and CDR2 from the germline V gene are SGHDT and YYEEEE. The CDR3 runs 15 residues. The V gene lost 4 bases and the J gene lost 3 bases, with 13 bases spanning the gap. The CDR3 DNA is TGTGCCAGCAGCGCCCGGGTGGCCGACACCGGGGAGCTGTTTTTT. It specifies CASSARVADTGELFF.

V gene TRBV7-2 combines with J gene TRBJ1-3; tentative D call: TRBD1 (5 bases). The CDR3 has 14 residues. From germline, CDR1 is SGHTA and CDR2 FQGNSA. V was cut by 2 bases and J by 8 bases, with 13 bases left in between. This chain's CDR3 is CASSLHPGSDTIYF. The DNA for the CDR3 is TGTGCCAGCAGCTTACACCCAGGGTCAGACACCATATATTTT.

Ten or more counts support this clonotype. V usage is TRBV2 and J usage is TRBJ1-2; D possibly corresponds to TRBD1 (5 bases). V lost 3 bases and J lost 4, with 12 bases in between. In germline, CDR1 is SNHLY, CDR2 FYNNEI. The CDR3 is 14 amino acids. The CDR3 DNA follows: TGTGCCAGCAGTGATAGGGGAATCCTCTATGGCTACACCTTC. Its protein product is CASSDRGILYGYTF.